There are many counts of the clone carrying this TCR beta chain. Its cognate antigen is unknown. The sample originates from a study of T cells in Graves' hyperthyroidism and ophthalmopathy. Overall study findings and caveats: Most clonotypes expanded in the thyroid (above 0.001) were also present in blood.

Graves' hyperthyroidism was deemed stable given no ophthalmopathy progression within 18 months. V was trimmed by 6 bases and J by 5 bases, leaving 13 bases between them. The CDR3 runs 13 residues. What was amplified from RNA transcripts were TCR beta CDR3 regions. RT-PCR in the first round (using the HTBI primer set) targeted the TCR CDR3. Each CDR3 protein gets one entry after TCRdb re-called the multiplex PCR reads with MiXCR. Among 450,000 to 650,000 distinct CDR3 sequences, about a fifth were seen once, and the ten largest hold about a quarter. The chain carries TRBV12-3 or TRBV12-4 and TRBJ1-1; no clear D. This clonotype originated in a man between 18 and 29 years old with Graves' hyperthyroidism. Source material: blood. CDR3 sequence (DNA): TGTGCCAGCAGGCTTGTGGGTTTGACTGAAGCTTTCTTT. It specifies CASRLVGLTEAFF.